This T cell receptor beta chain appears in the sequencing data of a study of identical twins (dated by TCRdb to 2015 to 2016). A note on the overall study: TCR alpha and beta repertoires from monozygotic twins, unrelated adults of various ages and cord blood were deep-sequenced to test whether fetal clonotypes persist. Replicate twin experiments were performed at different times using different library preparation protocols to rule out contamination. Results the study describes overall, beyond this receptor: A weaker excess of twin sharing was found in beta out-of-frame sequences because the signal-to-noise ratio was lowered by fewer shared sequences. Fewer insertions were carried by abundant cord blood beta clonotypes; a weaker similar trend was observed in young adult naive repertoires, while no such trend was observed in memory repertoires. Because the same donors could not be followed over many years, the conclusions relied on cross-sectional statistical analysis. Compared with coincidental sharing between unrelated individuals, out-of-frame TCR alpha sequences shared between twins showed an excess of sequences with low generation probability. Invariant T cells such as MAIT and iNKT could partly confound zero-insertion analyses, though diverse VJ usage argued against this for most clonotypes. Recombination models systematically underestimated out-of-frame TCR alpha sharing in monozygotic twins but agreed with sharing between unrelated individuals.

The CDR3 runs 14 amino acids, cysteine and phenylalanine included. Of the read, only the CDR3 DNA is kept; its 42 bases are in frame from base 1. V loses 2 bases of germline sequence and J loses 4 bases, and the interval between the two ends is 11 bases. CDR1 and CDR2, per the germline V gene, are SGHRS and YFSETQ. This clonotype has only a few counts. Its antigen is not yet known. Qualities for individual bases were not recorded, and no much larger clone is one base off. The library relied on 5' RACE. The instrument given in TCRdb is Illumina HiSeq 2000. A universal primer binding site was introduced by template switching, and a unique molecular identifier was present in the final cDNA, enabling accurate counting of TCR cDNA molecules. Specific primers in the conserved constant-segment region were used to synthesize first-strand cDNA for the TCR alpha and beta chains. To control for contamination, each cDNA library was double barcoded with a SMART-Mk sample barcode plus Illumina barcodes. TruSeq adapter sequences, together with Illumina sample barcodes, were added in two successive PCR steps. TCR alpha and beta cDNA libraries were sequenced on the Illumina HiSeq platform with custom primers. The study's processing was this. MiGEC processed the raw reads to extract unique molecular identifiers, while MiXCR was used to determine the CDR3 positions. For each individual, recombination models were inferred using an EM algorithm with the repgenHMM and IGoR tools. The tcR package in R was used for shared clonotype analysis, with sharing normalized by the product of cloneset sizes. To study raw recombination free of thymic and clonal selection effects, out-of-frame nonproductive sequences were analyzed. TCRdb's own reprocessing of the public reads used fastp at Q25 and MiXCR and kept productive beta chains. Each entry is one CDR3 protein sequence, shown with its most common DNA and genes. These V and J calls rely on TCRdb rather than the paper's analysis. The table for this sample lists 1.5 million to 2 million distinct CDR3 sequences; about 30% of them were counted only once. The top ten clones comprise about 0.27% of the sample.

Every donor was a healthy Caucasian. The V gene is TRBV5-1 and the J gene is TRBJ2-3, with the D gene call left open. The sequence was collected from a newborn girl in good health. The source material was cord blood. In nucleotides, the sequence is TGCGCCAGCAGCTTTTCTAGGGCGCCAGATACGCAGTATTTT. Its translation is CASSFSRAPDTQYF.